The 26 T cell receptor beta chains below come from one sample, sequenced in a study of identical twins. TCRdb re-called the 5' RACE reads through MiXCR, storing one row per CDR3 protein. The table has roughly 250,000 distinct CDR3 sequences, roughly 13% seen once. Sequencing input: memory (CD45RO+) T cells sorted from blood. The source of these receptors is a woman aged 18 to 35 in good health.

The rearrangement joins TRBV20-1 to TRBJ1-3; D unclear. Trimming stripped 3 bases from V and 0 bases from J, with 6 bases between. Germline values: CDR1 DFQATT, CDR2 SNEGSKA (reference sequence). The CDR3 length is 13 residues. CDR3 nucleotides: TGCAGTGCTAGGGCGTACTCTGGAAACACCATATATTTT. Translation: CSARAYSGNTIYF.

The chain has TRBV4-1 and TRBJ2-2, with TRBD2 matching 7 bases. The CDR3 has 15 residues. V lost 0 bases and J lost 4; bases outside the gene matches: 2. Germline values: CDR1 MGHRA, CDR2 YSYEKL. The CDR3 reads CASSQEGGGTGELFF. CDR3 nucleotides: TGCGCCAGCAGCCAAGAAGGCGGGGGCACCGGGGAGCTGTTTTTT.

This clonotype appeared a few times. The chain has TRBV9 and TRBJ1-1; 8 nucleotides agree with TRBD1. V shed 4 bases and J 1 base; nucleotides not matched to a gene: 6. The CDR3 is 15 residues long. Germline loops: CDR1 SGDLS, CDR2 YYNGEE. As DNA, the CDR3 is TGTGCCAGCAGCTTCGGACAGGGCCGGAACACTGAAGCTTTCTTT. This gives the protein CASSFGQGRNTEAFF.

This clonotype was observed a handful of times. The chain carries TRBV11-3 and TRBJ1-2; TRBD1 matches 8 bases. J gave up 5 bases and V 6 bases, and 11 bases lay outside the gene matches. This CDR3 spans 15 amino acids. Germline V CDR1 and CDR2: SGHNT, YENEEA. The CDR3 loop reads CASRLGQGLWYGYTF. DNA of the CDR3: TGTGCCAGCAGGCTCGGACAGGGTCTTTGGTATGGCTACACCTTC.

This clonotype was detected many times. The chain joins TRBV20-1 to TRBJ2-3; 9 bases fit TRBD2. Germline V gives CDR1 DFQATT, CDR2 SNEGSKA (reference sequence). This CDR3 comprises 17 residues. The V segment lost 6 bases and the J segment 2 bases; nucleotides outside the gene matches: 15. The CDR3 is CSAIPPLAGYNTDTQYF. The DNA for the CDR3 is TGCAGTGCCATTCCTCCTCTAGCGGGGTATAACACAGATACGCAGTATTTT.

In its sample, this clonotype was seen a few times. The CDR3 here is CASSGDRDNSPLHF. The CDR3 nucleotides read TGTGCCAGCAGCGGGGACAGAGATAATTCACCCCTCCACTTT. The chain joins TRBV28 to TRBJ1-6; 7 bases align to TRBD1. The trim removed 6 bases at V and 5 bases at J, leaving 4 bases unmatched. The CDR3 consists of 14 residues. Per germline, CDR1 MDHEN and CDR2 SYDVKM.

This clonotype was seen only a few times. The V call is TRBV10-3, the J call TRBJ2-1; 9 bases match TRBD2. Germline CDR1 and CDR2: ENHRY and SYGVKD. Trimming at V came to 2 bases and at J to 10 bases, leaving 6 bases not matched to a gene. The CDR3 totals 14 residues. The CDR3 loop is CAISELAGSGEQFF. In DNA, the CDR3 is TGTGCCATCAGTGAGCTAGCGGGGTCCGGGGAGCAGTTCTTC.

The CDR3 DNA follows: TGCAGTGCTAGAGCCCTCTCAAGGAATCAGCCCCAGCATTTT. This encodes CSARALSRNQPQHF. The V call is TRBV20-1, the J call TRBJ1-5; D is undetermined. V was clipped by 1 base and J by 4 bases, with 11 bases between them. This CDR3 comprises 14 residues. Germline values: CDR1 DFQATT, CDR2 SNEGSKA (reference sequence).

V is TRBV12-3 or TRBV12-4 and J is TRBJ2-1; D might be TRBD2 (5 bases). The CDR3 has 14 residues. V was clipped by 7 bases and J by 6 bases, with 16 bases between them. CDR3 residues: CASIVGGPLNEQFF. In DNA form, the CDR3 reads TGTGCCAGCATCGTAGGAGGACCCCTCAATGAGCAGTTCTTC.

V usage is TRBV20-1 and J usage is TRBJ2-2; 8 bases align to TRBD1. Germline V gene data show CDR1 as DFQATT and CDR2 as SNEGSKA (reference sequence). Germline trimming cut 5 bases from V and 8 bases from J; bases unmatched to any gene: 7. The CDR3 consists of 13 residues. CDR3 in DNA: TGCAGTGCTTTTCGACAGGGGTCGGGGGAGCTGTTTTTT. It codes for CSAFRQGSGELFF.

The sample holds a few counts of this clonotype. This chain connects TRBV4-1 to TRBJ2-5; D might be TRBD2 (7 bases). The CDR3 consists of 15 residues. From germline, CDR1 is MGHRA and CDR2 YSYEKL. The V end was cut by 0 bases, the J end by 2 bases, with 10 bases between. In DNA, the CDR3 is TGCGCCAGCAGCCAAGAAGGGGGGGGTCAAGAGACCCAGTACTTC. Encoded protein: CASSQEGGGQETQYF.

This clonotype showed up just a few times. V is TRBV20-1 and J is TRBJ2-3; 7 nucleotides line up with TRBD2. The germline V gene has CDR1 DFQATT and CDR2 SNEGSKA (reference sequence). This CDR3 comprises 13 residues. Unmatched junction bases numbered 1, after V lost 0 bases and J lost 4 bases. CDR3 sequence reads: CSARDSGPDTQYF. The CDR3 coding sequence is TGCAGTGCTAGAGATAGCGGGCCAGATACGCAGTATTTT.

This clonotype was seen a single time. The V and J genes are TRBV6-1 and TRBJ1-2; a weak D match, TRBD1 (5 bases). CDR3 length equals 12 residues. In germline, CDR1 is MNHNS, CDR2 SASEGT. Trimming shortened V by 7 bases and J by 4 bases, and 10 bases separated the two germline ends. The CDR3 DNA follows: TGTGCCAGCATGCCAGGGAGCTATGGCTACACCTTC. This codes for CASMPGSYGYTF.

This clonotype was observed many times. The V call is TRBV7-9, the J call TRBJ1-5, with D maybe TRBD1 (5 bases). CDR1 and CDR2 from the germline V gene are SEHNR and FQNEAQ (reference sequence). This CDR3 spans 15 amino acids. V was pared by 5 bases and J by 4 bases, with 15 bases between. The CDR3 DNA sequence: TGTGCCAGCAGCGATAGTGGGGCTGGTAATCAGCCCCAGCATTTT. As protein: CASSDSGAGNQPQHF.

This clonotype was recorded at least ten times. The chain combines TRBV7-2 with TRBJ2-5; 9 nucleotides match TRBD1. The CDR3 runs 19 residues. Trimming removed 0 bases from V and 1 base from J; junction bases left unmatched: 12. Germline assignment: CDR1 SGHTA and CDR2 FQGNSA. CDR3 bases: TGTGCCAGCAGCTTAGCTCCCCTTTACAGGGGGCGCACCCAAGAGACCCAGTACTTC. This translates into CASSLAPLYRGRTQETQYF.

The chain combines TRBV20-1 with TRBJ2-3, with TRBD2 identical over 10 bases. Germline CDR1 and CDR2: DFQATT and SNEGSKA (reference sequence). The CDR3 extends over 15 amino acids. The V segment lost 6 bases and the J segment 5 bases; nucleotides outside the gene matches: 11. The DNA for the CDR3 is TGCAGTGCGAACCTCCTAGCGGGAGTTAGAGATACGCAGTATTTT. This translates into CSANLLAGVRDTQYF.

This clonotype was seen only a few times. The genes are TRBV5-6 and TRBJ2-5, with 8 bases aligning to TRBD1. Germline CDR1 is SGHDT and CDR2 is YYEEEE. V dropped 5 bases and J dropped 4; count of bases not matched to a gene: 7. This CDR3 spans 14 amino acids. The CDR3 coding sequence is TGTGCCAGCAGGTCGACAGGGGTCTCAGAGACCCAGTACTTC. It encodes CASRSTGVSETQYF.

In its sample, this clonotype was seen many times. The chain uses TRBV7-7 and TRBJ1-1, with TRBD1 matching 7 bases. CDR3 length equals 13 residues. Germline V gene sequence: CDR1 SSHAT, CDR2 FNYEAQ (reference sequence). V lost 11 bases to trimming and J lost 1 base; unmatched junction nucleotides: 7. The CDR3 nucleotides are TGTGCCGTTTGGGACAGAAAGAACACTGAAGCTTTCTTT. Amino acid sequence: CAVWDRKNTEAFF.

This clonotype has a handful of counts. The J gene is TRBJ1-2, the V gene TRBV2, with a possible D match to TRBD1 (5 bases). Per the germline V gene, CDR1 is SNHLY and CDR2 is FYNNEI. The CDR3 extends over 14 amino acids. Trimming left V 8 bases short and J 6 bases short, with 19 bases between. The CDR3 DNA reads as TGTGCCAGCGGGATACAGCGTTCGGGGGATGGCTACACCTTC. Translated: CASGIQRSGDGYTF.

The chain is built from TRBV27 and TRBJ2-2, with D tentatively TRBD2 (5 bases). With 6 bases removed from V and 6 bases from J, the gap between germline ends came to 23 bases. The CDR3 consists of 17 residues. In germline, CDR1 is MNHEY, CDR2 SMNVEV (reference sequence). The CDR3 loop is CASRPVPDPGGSGELFF. The CDR3 DNA reads TGTGCCAGCAGACCAGTTCCGGACCCGGGCGGGTCCGGGGAGCTGTTTTTT.

This clonotype was counted many times. This chain uses TRBV7-9 with TRBJ2-7, with TRBD1 matching 7 bases. Trimming took 6 bases from V and 3 from J; bases not matched to a gene: 8. The CDR3 runs to 14 residues. The germline gives CDR1 SEHNR, CDR2 FQNEAQ (reference sequence). DNA for the CDR3: TGTGCCAGCAGTCTGGTTAGACAGGGCTACGAGCAGTACTTC. This gives the protein CASSLVRQGYEQYF.

The V call is TRBV20-1, the J call TRBJ2-5, with TRBD2 identical over 12 bases. CDR3 length: 15 residues. The V gene's germline CDR1 is DFQATT and CDR2 SNEGSKA (reference sequence). Losses at the gene ends were 2 bases for V and 5 bases for J; bases not matched to a gene: 6. The CDR3 sequence is CSARLAGGQFETQYF. CDR3 sequence (DNA): TGCAGTGCTAGACTAGCGGGAGGGCAGTTCGAGACCCAGTACTTC.

V and J are TRBV14 and TRBJ1-6; tentatively, D is TRBD1 (6 bases). This CDR3 region has 15 residues. Trimming stripped 4 bases from V and 7 bases from J, with 14 bases between. Germline assignment: CDR1 SGHDN and CDR2 FVKESK. CDR3 nucleotides: TGTGCCAGCAGCCCAGAGGGGGGCCCGAATTCACCCCTCCACTTT. This encodes CASSPEGGPNSPLHF.

In its sample, this clonotype was seen many times. CDR3 in amino acids: CSALGTSGGDTQYF. In DNA, the CDR3 is TGCAGTGCTTTGGGGACCTCAGGAGGAGATACGCAGTATTTT. The rearrangement links TRBV20-1 to TRBJ2-3; the D gene could be TRBD1 or TRBD2 (5 bases each). The V end lost 5 bases, the J end lost 5 bases, and 17 bases lay between the germline ends. The CDR3 is 14 amino acids. CDR1 DFQATT and CDR2 SNEGSKA come from the germline V gene (reference sequence).

This clonotype showed up many times. The chain couples TRBV15 to TRBJ2-1; D unresolved. Germline CDR1 and CDR2: LNHNV and YYDKDF (reference sequence). This CDR3 region has 15 residues. Trimming removed 0 bases at V and 9 bases at J, with 15 bases between. In DNA, the CDR3 is TGTGCCACCAGCAGAGATCAGTATTACTCACGTGAGCAGTTCTTC. Translation: CATSRDQYYSREQFF.

The CDR3 region is CASSPFMDEKLFF. In nucleotides, the CDR3 is TGTGCCAGCAGTCCGTTCATGGATGAAAAACTGTTTTTT. The V gene is TRBV12-3 or TRBV12-4, the J gene TRBJ1-4; D not certain. Between the trimmed V and J ends, which lost 5 bases and 6 bases, there was a span of 10 bases. This CDR3 is built from 13 residues.